The 30 T cell receptor beta chains below come from one sample, sequenced in a study of cytomegalovirus exposure and HLA in healthy donors. The PCR had 60 Vbeta and 13 Jbeta primers. The assay was immunoSEQ multiplex PCR, and TCRdb's table has in-frame clones only and misses some. Of some 150,000 clones listed, 65% to 80% were seen once; the top ten hold 3.5% to 5%. The material sequenced was PBMCs. These TCRs come from a man aged 35 to 55 in good health and CMV-seronegative.

This sequence joins TRBV5-1 and TRBJ2-3; D perhaps matches TRBD1 (6 bases). Trimming removed 0 bases from V and 4 bases from J, with 12 bases in between. The CDR3 has 15 residues. Germline V lookup: CDR1 SGHRS, CDR2 YFSETQ. This CDR3 reads CASSLVGANSDTQYF. The CDR3 nucleotides are TGCGCCAGCAGCTTGGTGGGGGCTAATTCAGATACGCAGTATTTT.

This clone has just one count. V is TRBV11-2 and J is TRBJ1-2, with 8 bases aligning to TRBD1. The CDR3 totals 15 residues. Germline assignment: CDR1 SGHAT and CDR2 FQNNGV. The J segment lost 3 bases and the V segment lost 0 bases, leaving 3 bases of the junction unmatched. Here the CDR3 reads CASSLDTGGYYGYTF. The CDR3 DNA is TGTGCCAGCAGCTTAGATACAGGGGGGTACTATGGCTACACCTTC.

The CDR3 DNA reads TGTGCCTGCCGCCCTGGCTCCGAAGCTTTCTTT. Protein product: CACRPGSEAFF. V gene TRBV30 combines with J gene TRBJ1-1; D is uncertain. The length of the CDR3 is 11 residues. Germline CDR1 GTSNPN, CDR2 SVGIG (reference sequence). V lost 6 bases and J 8 bases, leaving 13 bases between the germline ends.

The V gene is TRBV15, the J gene TRBJ1-4; the D is unclear. V shed 5 bases and J shed 5 bases, with 6 bases lying between them. The V gene's germline CDR1 is LNHNV and CDR2 YYDKDF (reference sequence). This CDR3 contains 12 residues. The CDR3 DNA is TGTGCCACCAGCCGAGCAAATGAAAAACTGTTTTTT. Translating it yields CATSRANEKLFF.

This clone was seen more than once but under ten times. This chain connects TRBV9 to TRBJ2-6; TRBD2 matches 10 bases. V lost 3 bases, J lost 4 bases, and 7 bases stayed unmatched. Germline V gene data show CDR1 as SGDLS and CDR2 as YYNGEE. CDR3 length: 17 residues. This CDR3 is CASSALAGETGANVLTF. In DNA, the CDR3 is TGTGCCAGCAGCGCCCTAGCGGGGGAAACCGGGGCCAACGTCCTGACTTTC.

The chain is built from TRBV7-3 and TRBJ2-4; no clear D gene. Germline assignment: CDR1 SGHTA and CDR2 FQGTGA. CDR3 length equals 15 residues. V lost 3 bases, J lost 7 bases, and 16 bases lay in between. CDR3 bases: TGTGCCAGCAGCTTCCCCCGCGACATGTGGAACATTCAGTACTTC. It translates to CASSFPRDMWNIQYF.

This chain links TRBV7-9 with TRBJ1-4; 7 bases align to TRBD1. Germline lookup yields CDR1 SEHNR and CDR2 FQNEAQ (reference sequence). With 10 bases clipped from V and 0 bases from J, the junction kept 5 bases outside the gene matches. This CDR3 has 14 amino acids. The CDR3 loop reads CATQDRATNEKLFF. In nucleotides, the CDR3 is TGTGCCACCCAAGACAGGGCAACTAATGAAAAACTGTTTTTT. Based on the CDR3 plus reference TRBV7-9 and TRBJ1-4, the full variable domain is DTGVSQNPRHKITKRGQNVTFRCDPISEHNRLYWYRQTLGQGPEFLTYFQNEAQLEKSRLLSDRFSAERPKGSFSTLEIQRTEQGDSAMYLCATQDRATNEKLFFGSGTQLSVL.

The gene calls are TRBV5-1 and TRBJ1-6; D ambiguous. Germline CDR1 SGHRS, CDR2 YFSETQ. The CDR3 consists of 15 residues. The V and J ends lost 0 bases and 7 bases respectively, with 11 bases between them. The CDR3 DNA reads TGCGCCAGCAGCTTGGACGGGATTGGGAATTCACCCCTCCACTTT. Its protein is CASSLDGIGNSPLHF.

The rearrangement links TRBV18 to TRBJ2-7; 10 nucleotides match TRBD2. The CDR3 runs to 15 residues. The germline V gene encodes CDR1 KGHSH and CDR2 LQKENI. V was pared by 6 bases and J by 2 bases, with 7 bases of the junction left unmatched. CDR3 bases: TGTGCCAGCTCCATTAGCGGGGGGCCGACCTACGAGCAGTACTTC. Translating gives CASSISGGPTYEQYF.

The J gene is TRBJ2-7, the V gene TRBV9; D is possibly TRBD1 (6 bases). V was pared by 3 bases and J by 2 bases, with 12 bases between. The germline V gene encodes CDR1 SGDLS and CDR2 YYNGEE. The CDR3 is 14 residues long. The CDR3 DNA reads as TGTGCCAGCAGCGGAGGGGGTGAAGCCTACGAGCAGTACTTC. Residues: CASSGGGEAYEQYF.

On this clone itself: One junction end does not reproduce the germline sequence, and a read error may be involved. V is TRBV2 and J is TRBJ2-7; possible D gene TRBD1, 6 bases. Germline V gene lookup returns CDR1 SNHLY and CDR2 FYNNEI. The CDR3 runs to 12 residues. The CDR3 protein is CASREDRYEQYF. The CDR3 DNA reads as TGTGCCAGCAGAGAAGACAGGTACGAGCAGTACTTC.

J is TRBJ2-7 and V is TRBV7-2; TRBD1 might be the D (5 bases). The germline CDR1 and CDR2 sequences are SGHTA and FQGNSA. Trimming left V 0 bases short and J 6 bases short, with 24 bases between. The CDR3 runs to 18 residues. In nucleotides, the CDR3 is TGTGCCAGCAGCTTAGCAGGGGTCCGACTTGAACTGGGTGGCGAGCAGTACTTC. This translates into CASSLAGVRLELGGEQYF.

The chain joins TRBV30 to TRBJ2-7, with TRBD2 matching 8 bases. This CDR3 spans 13 amino acids. J lost 4 bases, V lost 2 bases, and 4 bases had no gene match. Germline CDR1 reads GTSNPN; CDR2 reads SVGIG (reference sequence). The DNA for the CDR3 is TGTGCCTGGAGTCCGGGGGGGCCTTACGAGCAGTACTTC. Amino acids: CAWSPGGPYEQYF. The full variable domain, rest sourced from reference TRBV30 and TRBJ2-7, is SQTIHQWPATLVQPVGSPLSLECTVEGTSNPNLYWYRQAAGRGLQLLFYSVGIGQISSEVPQNLSASRPQDRQFILSSKKLLLSDSGFYLCAWSPGGPYEQYFGPGTRLTVT.

The rearrangement joins TRBV23-1 to TRBJ2-5; maybe TRBD2 (6 bases). TRBV23-1 is reported as an ORF; its role is uncertain. The CDR3 loop spans 15 amino acids. V gave up 5 bases and J gave up 5 bases, with 18 bases separating them. The CDR3 sequence is CASSRREILMETQYF. CDR3 coding DNA: TGCGCCAGCAGTAGGCGGGAAATCTTAATGGAGACCCAGTACTTC.

The V call is TRBV4-2, the J call TRBJ2-7; 9 positions match TRBD1. CDR3 length: 15 amino acids. Germline assignment: CDR1 LGHNA and CDR2 YNFKEQ. The trim removed 3 bases at V and 4 bases at J, leaving 7 bases unmatched. CDR3 sequence: CASSQVGTGLYEQYF. CDR3 coding DNA: TGTGCCAGCAGCCAGGTAGGGACAGGGCTGTACGAGCAGTACTTC.

J is TRBJ2-7 and V is TRBV27, with D unresolved. There are 13 residues in the CDR3. Germline loops: CDR1 MNHEY, CDR2 SMNVEV (reference sequence). The V end lost 0 bases, the J end lost 6 bases, and 9 bases lay between the germline ends. The CDR3 region is CASSLSQTREQYF. DNA for the CDR3: TGTGCCAGCAGTTTATCTCAAACGCGCGAGCAGTACTTC.

The genes are TRBV4-2 and TRBJ2-1; 8 bases map to TRBD1. Germline V gene data show CDR1 as LGHNA and CDR2 as YNFKEQ. The CDR3 covers 14 residues. The V segment lost 1 base and the J segment 8 bases; nucleotides outside the gene matches: 4. For the CDR3, the DNA is TGTGCCAGCAGCCAAGGGACAGGGATTCATGAGCAGTTCTTC. Its translation: CASSQGTGIHEQFF.

The chain uses TRBV7-9 and TRBJ2-3, with 8 bases fitting TRBD2. The CDR3 runs to 16 residues. In germline, CDR1 is SEHNR, CDR2 FQNEAQ (reference sequence). V was pared by 1 base and J by 2 bases, with 5 bases of the junction left unmatched. CDR3 loop: CASSLGPGGDTDTQYF. Here the CDR3 DNA reads TGTGCCAGCAGCTTAGGGCCCGGGGGGGACACAGATACGCAGTATTTT.

The table lists this clone with a count of one. This chain links TRBV6-5 with TRBJ1-5; TRBD1 aligns across 7 bases. Per germline, CDR1 MNHEY and CDR2 SVGAGI. This CDR3 is 15 amino acids long. The trim removed 5 bases at V and 3 bases at J, leaving 7 bases unmatched. CDR3: CASSPGQANNQPQHF. Written as DNA, the CDR3 is TGTGCCAGCAGTCCCGGACAGGCAAACAATCAGCCCCAGCATTTT.

This clone was detected only a few times. The chain recombines TRBV6-6 with TRBJ1-6; no firm D call. CDR3 length: 15 residues. V shed 2 bases and J shed 5 bases, with 10 bases lying between them. The V gene's germline CDR1 is MNHNY and CDR2 SVGAGI (reference sequence). The CDR3 loop is CASSYTWENNSPLHF. The CDR3 region has the DNA TGTGCCAGCAGTTACACTTGGGAGAATAATTCACCCCTCCACTTT.

The V call is TRBV7-9, the J call TRBJ2-3; 7 nucleotides match TRBD2. This CDR3 spans 14 amino acids. Germline CDR1 reads SEHNR; CDR2 reads FQNEAQ (reference sequence). Trimming at V came to 6 bases and at J to 6 bases, leaving 9 bases not matched to a gene. CDR3 protein: CASSQTTSPDTQYF. In DNA, the CDR3 is TGTGCCAGCAGTCAAACGACTAGCCCCGATACGCAGTATTTT. Full variable domain (remainder filled in from reference TRBV7-9 and TRBJ2-3): DTGVSQNPRHKITKRGQNVTFRCDPISEHNRLYWYRQTLGQGPEFLTYFQNEAQLEKSRLLSDRFSAERPKGSFSTLEIQRTEQGDSAMYLCASSQTTSPDTQYFGPGTRLTVL.

This clone has just one count. J is TRBJ2-2 and V is TRBV12-5; TRBD2 is a possible D gene (6 bases). The germline V gene has CDR1 LGHNT and CDR2 FRNRAP. The CDR3 totals 16 residues. V gave up 6 bases and J gave up 1 base, with 15 bases separating them. The CDR3 spells CASGLMGGRNTGELFF. The CDR3 nucleotides read TGTGCTAGTGGGCTCATGGGGGGACGGAACACCGGGGAGCTGTTTTTT.

In this sample, this clone turned up once. The chain couples TRBV13 to TRBJ2-5; 9 nucleotides line up with TRBD1. This CDR3 region has 15 residues. V shed 3 bases and J 1 base; nucleotides not matched to a gene: 3. The V gene's germline CDR1 is PRHDT and CDR2 FYEKMQ (reference sequence). DNA of the CDR3: TGTGCCAGCAGCTTGGACAGGGGCCCCCAAGAGACCCAGTACTTC. It translates to CASSLDRGPQETQYF.

The V and J genes are TRBV4-2 and TRBJ2-6; 12 positions match TRBD1. The CDR3 covers 19 residues. Germline lookup yields CDR1 LGHNA and CDR2 YNFKEQ. The V gene end was trimmed by 2 bases and the J gene end by 0 bases; junction bases not matched to a gene: 5. CDR3 loop: CASSQIGDRGLSGANVLTF. CDR3 nucleotides: TGTGCCAGCAGCCAAATCGGGGACAGGGGGCTCTCTGGGGCCAACGTCCTGACTTTC.

The V call is TRBV7-3, the J call TRBJ2-3; tentative D call: TRBD2 (7 bases). The CDR3 loop spans 15 amino acids. V was clipped by 4 bases and J by 6 bases, with 17 bases between them. Looked up from germline, CDR1 is SGHTA and CDR2 is FQGTGA. The CDR3 reads CASSSVGGPQDTQYF. CDR3 DNA sequence: TGTGCCAGCAGCTCCGTCGGGGGGCCCCAGGATACGCAGTATTTT.

The chain recombines TRBV7-3 with TRBJ1-2; D call uncertain. Germline values: CDR1 SGHTA, CDR2 FQGTGA. Trimming cost V 4 bases and J 2 bases, with 14 bases left between them. The CDR3 spans 15 residues. The CDR3 sequence is CASSSPGIRNYGYTF. The CDR3 DNA is TGTGCCAGCAGCTCTCCGGGAATCCGGAACTATGGCTACACCTTC. The full variable domain, in which reference TRBV7-3 and TRBJ1-2 provide the parts outside the CDR3, is GAGVSQTPSNKVTEKGKYVELRCDPISGHTALYWYRQSLGQGPEFLIYFQGTGAADDSGLPNDRFFAVRPEGSVSTLKIQRTERGDSAVYLCASSSPGIRNYGYTFGSGTRLTVV.

V usage is TRBV11-2 and J usage is TRBJ1-4; TRBD1 matches at 9 bases. The germline gives CDR1 SGHAT, CDR2 FQNNGV. The CDR3 consists of 17 residues. The ends lost 8 bases at V and 0 bases at J; junction bases unmatched: 10. CDR3 protein: CASDRGRIGPTNEKLFF. CDR3 sequence (DNA): TGTGCCAGCGACAGGGGGAGAATCGGGCCAACTAATGAAAAACTGTTTTTT.

Only a few counts were recorded for this clone. The V gene is TRBV2, the J gene TRBJ1-1; D gene uncertain. Germline V gives CDR1 SNHLY, CDR2 FYNNEI. This CDR3 is 13 amino acids long. The V end lost 4 bases, the J end lost 5 bases, and 11 bases lay between the germline ends. In nucleotides, the CDR3 is TGTGCCAGCAGTGGGACCCCGGGAACTGAAGCTTTCTTT. It specifies CASSGTPGTEAFF.

The chain links TRBV19 to TRBJ1-4, with 7 bases matching TRBD1. The CDR3 consists of 15 residues. Germline CDR1 reads LNHDA; CDR2 reads SQIVND (reference sequence). V lost 7 bases to trimming and J lost 7 bases; unmatched junction nucleotides: 12. CDR3 DNA sequence: TGTGCCAGTATCATCTGGGAACAGGGGACTGAAAAACTGTTTTTT. Translated, it gives CASIIWEQGTEKLFF.

The chain recombines TRBV13 with TRBJ2-7; D gene uncertain. Trimming took 4 bases from V and 2 from J, leaving 6 bases between them. The germline V gene has CDR1 PRHDT and CDR2 FYEKMQ (reference sequence). This CDR3 comprises 12 residues. The CDR3 sequence: CASSYRAYEQYF. The DNA for the CDR3 is TGTGCCAGCAGCTACAGAGCCTACGAGCAGTACTTC.